The 26 T cell receptor beta chains presented below share a single source sample, sequenced in a study of tumor-infiltrating lymphocytes in primary liver carcinoma. Co-extraction of RNA and DNA was performed on about 20-33 mg of unsorted bulk tissue. The authors made TCR beta cDNA from around 500 ng total RNA with a constant-region primer. What produced the TCR beta libraries was three nested multiplex PCR rounds using slightly modified ARM-PCR. Running around 9 cycles apiece, the first two PCR rounds relied on TRBV1-TRBV30 forward primers together with a C-beta reverse primer. TCRdb re-called the multiplex PCR reads through MiXCR, storing one row per CDR3 protein. The sample has 95,000 to 100,000 distinct CDR3 sequences; 55% to 80% are singletons. Sequencing was carried out using liver tumor tissue from sampling region 2. The subset was: tumor region T2, inferior pole. These receptors all come from a woman in her sixties with primary liver carcinoma and hepatitis B virus infection.

This clonotype appeared many times. In nucleotides, the CDR3 is TGTGCCAGCAGTAACCCGAACACTGAAGCTTTCTTT. Protein sequence: CASSNPNTEAFF. The J gene is TRBJ1-1, the V gene TRBV28; no reliable D call. Germline V gene sequence: CDR1 MDHEN, CDR2 SYDVKM. The CDR3 is 12 residues long. V lost 5 bases and J 1 base, leaving 5 bases between the germline ends.

The chain joins TRBV6-5 to TRBJ2-3; 8 nucleotides agree with TRBD2. The CDR3 contains 17 residues. Germline values: CDR1 MNHEY, CDR2 SVGAGI. The V and J ends lost 6 bases and 1 base, in that order; junction bases with no gene match: 12. The CDR3 protein is CASSRLAPTGGTDTQYF. CDR3 bases: TGTGCCAGCAGCCGACTAGCGCCGACTGGTGGCACAGATACGCAGTATTTT.

This clonotype was seen a handful of times. CDR3 bases: TGTGCCAGTAGGGAGACTAACGGGAGCCGTGGGAATGAGCAGTTCTTC. Translating it yields CASRETNGSRGNEQFF. The rearrangement uses TRBV6-5 and TRBJ2-1, with TRBD2 as a possible D gene (6 bases). Per germline, CDR1 MNHEY and CDR2 SVGAGI. This CDR3 has 16 amino acids. The germline V and J ends were trimmed by 9 bases and 7 bases, with 25 bases remaining between them.

A note on this clonotype: The junction differs from germline at one of its ends, possibly a read error. The rearrangement joins TRBV4-1 to TRBJ2-4; TRBD1 aligns across 8 bases. The CDR3 runs to 17 residues. Germline V lookup: CDR1 MGHRA, CDR2 YSYEKL. The CDR3 spells CVSSERTDRAAKNIQYF. The CDR3 DNA reads as TGCGTCAGCAGCGAACGAACGGACAGGGCAGCCAAAAACATTCAATACTTC.

Turning to this clonotype: The DNA is left out, because the CDR3 cannot be placed on it with certainty; the CDR3 is given as TCRdb lists it. The chain has TRBV29-1 and TRBJ2-5; the table calls TRBD1, which could not be checked here. The CDR3 extends over 14 residues, inclusive of both ends. Looked up from germline, CDR1 is SQVTM and CDR2 is ANQGSEA. The CDR3 loop is CSAVAQGAEETQYF.

With regard to this clonotype: An end of the junction does not agree with germline; a read error may underlie this. This chain uses TRBV6-6 with TRBJ1-2, with 7 positions matching TRBD1. CDR1 and CDR2 (germline): MNHNY, SVGAGI (reference sequence). The CDR3 has 13 residues. CDR3 sequence: CASSYSTGHVYTF. CDR3 DNA sequence: TGTGCTAGCAGTTACTCGACAGGGCATGTCTACACCTTC.

With respect to this clonotype: It may be a read error: a sequence one base away is much more abundant. The rearrangement links TRBV12-3 or TRBV12-4 to TRBJ2-7; 9 nucleotides align to TRBD1. Trimming at V came to 8 bases and at J to 3 bases, leaving 5 bases not matched to a gene. The CDR3 extends over 13 amino acids. In DNA, the CDR3 is TGTGCCAGCTGTAGGACAGGGGTCTACGAGCAGTACTTC. As protein: CASCRTGVYEQYF.

This clonotype was counted ten times or more. This chain links TRBV5-6 with TRBJ2-5; D not certain. Germline CDR1 SGHDT, CDR2 YYEEEE. With 5 bases removed from V and 5 bases from J, the gap between germline ends came to 7 bases. CDR3 length: 11 amino acids. The CDR3 here is CASSLSETQYF. The CDR3 region has the DNA TGTGCCAGCAGTTTATCGGAGACCCAGTACTTC.

This clonotype was detected once. At one of its ends the junction is not consistent with the germline gene, which may arise from a read error. The chain joins TRBV11-1 to TRBJ2-2, with a weak D call TRBD2 (5 bases). Germline V gene lookup returns CDR1 SGHAT and CDR2 FQDESV (reference sequence). The CDR3 loop spans 14 amino acids. Here the CDR3 DNA reads TGTGCCAGCAGATCGAGCCTTGACGCCGGGGAGCTGTTATTT. Amino acid sequence: CASRSSLDAGELLF.

The chain employs TRBV29-1 and TRBJ2-1; 9 bases map to TRBD2. The CDR3 runs to 15 residues. The germline V gene has CDR1 SQVTM and CDR2 ANQGSEA. V gave up 3 bases and J gave up 4 bases; unmatched junction bases: 7. This chain's CDR3 is CSVDSGTSNYNEQFF. CDR3 nucleotide sequence: TGCAGCGTTGACTCCGGGACTAGCAATTACAATGAGCAGTTCTTC.

This clonotype has a single count. A much larger clone differs by one base, so this may be a read error. The rearrangement uses TRBV5-1 and TRBJ2-3; no reliable D call. The CDR3 runs to 11 residues. V was trimmed by 4 bases and J by 7 bases, leaving 7 bases between them. CDR1 and CDR2 (germline): SGHRS, YFSETQ. The CDR3 DNA sequence: TGCGCCAGCAGCATGGTAAATACGCAGTATTTT. Translated, it gives CASSMVNTQYF.

The CDR3 spells CARSPVPGQGIAADTQYF. In nucleotides, the CDR3 is TGCGCCAGAAGCCCCGTCCCGGGACAGGGAATAGCGGCAGATACGCAGTATTTT. The chain has TRBV5-1 and TRBJ2-3; 9 bases are a match to TRBD1. The V gene's germline CDR1 is SGHRS and CDR2 YFSETQ. The CDR3 is 18 amino acids. Trimming cost V 8 bases and J 4 bases; bases outside gene matches: 20.

At least ten counts were recorded for this clonotype. This chain links TRBV5-1 with TRBJ2-1; D perhaps matches TRBD1 (5 bases). The CDR3 spans 11 residues. The germline CDR1 and CDR2 sequences are SGHRS and YFSETQ. The V end lost 2 bases, the J end lost 15 bases, and 12 bases lay between the germline ends. The chain's CDR3 is CASSFAEDMFF. Written as DNA, the CDR3 is TGCGCCAGCAGCTTCGCCGAGGACATGTTCTTC.

Turning to this clonotype: A much larger clonotype is one base distant, so this may be a read error. It is likely a read error, because the conserved phenylalanine at the end of the CDR3 is missing. The chain recombines TRBV6-5 with TRBJ2-7; D perhaps matches TRBD1 (5 bases). This CDR3 spans 14 amino acids. V gave up 4 bases and J gave up 3 bases, with 13 bases separating them. Germline V CDR1 and CDR2: MNHEY, SVGAGI. For the CDR3, the DNA is TGTGCCAGCAGTTCATCAGACAGATTCTACGAGCAGTACTTA. Amino acids: CASSSSDRFYEQYL.

V and J are TRBV29-1 and TRBJ2-7; TRBD1 aligns across 9 bases. Germline values: CDR1 SQVTM, CDR2 ANQGSEA. The CDR3 spans 14 residues. With V trimmed by 5 bases and J by 6 bases, 11 bases remained unmatched. CDR3 coding DNA: TGCAGCGTTCTTACTGGGACAGGGATCTGCGAGCAGTACTTC. This encodes CSVLTGTGICEQYF.

The chain has TRBV5-6 and TRBJ2-1, with D uncertain. The V gene lost 4 bases and the J gene lost 13 bases, with 24 bases spanning the gap. The CDR3 length is 15 residues. Germline CDR1 SGHDT, CDR2 YYEEEE. Here the CDR3 DNA reads TGTGCCAGCAGCCCGAGGCCAACAGTGCCCAGTGAACAGTTCTTC. Its translation: CASSPRPTVPSEQFF.

The sample holds a few counts of this clonotype. The J gene is TRBJ2-1, the V gene TRBV24-1, with 13 bases lining up with TRBD2. Germline V gene lookup returns CDR1 KGHDR and CDR2 SFDVKD. V was clipped by 4 bases and J by 7 bases; unmatched bases: 6. The CDR3 covers 16 residues. CDR3 DNA: TGTGCCACCAGTGACCAACTAGCGGGAGGGGGTAATGAGCAGTTCTTC. The encoded protein is CATSDQLAGGGNEQFF.

The chain joins TRBV6-1 to TRBJ1-5; no clear D gene. The CDR3 has 11 residues. Germline-derived CDR1 and CDR2 are MNHNS and SASEGT. Trimming left V 2 bases short and J 12 bases short, with 8 bases between. Here the CDR3 reads CASSEPQYQHF. CDR3 DNA sequence: TGTGCCAGCAGTGAACCTCAGTACCAGCATTTT.

The table lists this clonotype with a count of one. Here the CDR3 omits its conserved ending phenylalanine or tryptophan, so a read error is the likely source. The V call is TRBV5-6, the J call TRBJ2-3; 7 bases fit TRBD2. This CDR3 contains 15 residues. Unmatched junction bases numbered 9, after V lost 4 bases and J lost 4 bases. The germline V gene has CDR1 SGHDT and CDR2 YYEEEE. The CDR3 DNA is TGTGCCAGCAGCCGGGGACTAAAACGCGCAGATACGCAGTATTAT. Translated: CASSRGLKRADTQYY.

This clonotype was picked up a small number of times. This may stem from a read error, because a much larger clone lies one nucleotide away. This chain uses TRBV29-1 with TRBJ2-5; 7 bases agree with TRBD1. V trimming: 7 bases; J trimming: 5 bases; junction bases outside the gene matches: 16. Germline assignment: CDR1 SQVTM and CDR2 ANQGSEA. The CDR3 runs 15 residues. CDR3 residues: CSASRQGALGETQYF. The CDR3 nucleotides read TGCAGCGCCTCGCGACAGGGCGCCCTTGGTGAGACCCAGTACTTC.

A note on this clonotype: The junction departs from germline at one end; a sequencing error may be responsible. The chain has TRBV29-1 and TRBJ1-1, with 9 bases aligning to TRBD1. Germline CDR1 is SQVTM and CDR2 is ANQGSEA. CDR3 length: 13 amino acids. The chain's CDR3 is CSVLTGGDTEAMF. The CDR3 nucleotides read TGCAGCGTGCTGACAGGGGGTGACACTGAAGCTATGTTT. Looking up the rest from reference TRBV29-1 and TRBJ1-1 gives the full variable domain: SAVISQKPSRDICQRGTSLTIQCQVDSQVTMMFWYRQQPGQSLTLIATANQGSEATYESGFVIDKFPISRPNLTFSTLTVSNMSPEDSSIYLCSVLTGGDTEAMFGQGTRLTVV.

Points on this clonotype: Mismatch with germline at one junction end may stem from a read error. This chain uses TRBV11-2 with TRBJ2-3, with 8 bases lining up with TRBD1. CDR3 length: 14 residues. CDR1 is SGHAT, CDR2 FQNNGV, per germline. The CDR3 loop reads CTGSLDREVDSQYF. In nucleotides, the CDR3 is TGTACCGGCAGCCTGGACAGGGAGGTAGATTCGCAGTATTTT.

As regards this clonotype: Mismatch with germline at one junction end may stem from a read error. The rearrangement uses TRBV5-1 and TRBJ2-1, with a possible D match to TRBD2 (6 bases). This CDR3 is built from 14 residues. Germline loops: CDR1 SGHRS, CDR2 YFSETQ. CDR3 DNA: TGCGTCAGCAGCTTGGGGGGACTCCTCAAAGAGCAGTTCTTC. Protein product: CVSSLGGLLKEQFF. The full variable domain, its missing parts supplied by reference TRBV5-1 and TRBJ2-1, is KAGVTQTPRYLIKTRGQQVTLSCSPISGHRSVSWYQQTPGQGLQFLFEYFSETQRNKGNFPGRFSGRQFSNSRSEMNVSTLELGDSALYLCVSSLGGLLKEQFFGPGTRLTVL.

This clonotype was seen only a few times. This sequence may be a read error, since a much larger clone differs from it by one base. The chain uses TRBV10-3 and TRBJ1-6, with D uncertain. The CDR3 totals 12 residues. Germline V CDR1 and CDR2: ENHRY, SYGVKD. The CDR3 loop reads CVISEDNSPLHF. The CDR3 nucleotides are TGTGTCATCAGTGAGGATAATTCACCCCTCCACTTT.

In this sample, this clonotype turned up once. The J gene is TRBJ2-1, the V gene TRBV12-3 or TRBV12-4, with no clear D. Trimming took off 4 bases at V and 16 bases at J, with 14 bases between the two ends. The CDR3 runs 11 residues. CDR3 coding DNA: TGTGCCAGCAGTTGGGGTAGGACGCCATTCTTC. It encodes CASSWGRTPFF.

Concerning this clonotype itself: A much larger clonotype is one base distant, so this may be a read error. The CDR3 loop is CTSSSGNAGNTIYF. The CDR3 nucleotides are TGCACCAGCAGCTCAGGCAACGCAGGAAACACCATATATTTT. The chain joins TRBV5-1 to TRBJ1-3; the D is unclear. This CDR3 spans 14 amino acids. Germline lookup yields CDR1 SGHRS and CDR2 YFSETQ.